What follows is one T cell receptor beta chain and its context. The data stem from a study of blood T cell repertoires in COVID-19. Here immunoSEQ multiplex PCR was the method, and the copy in TCRdb shows in-frame clones only, minus some. The sample shows about 42,000 clones, approximately 91% of them seen only once. With 2 bases clipped from V and 1 base from J, the junction kept 7 bases outside the gene matches. Germline assignment: CDR1 LGHDT and CDR2 YNNKEL (reference sequence). The CDR3 spans 17 residues. Specimen: peripheral blood. The rearrangement links TRBV3-1 (or the pseudogene TRBV3-2) to TRBJ1-1, with 10 bases matching TRBD1. The receptor was isolated from a human donor in a cohort sampled during active COVID-19. The CDR3 spells CASSQPGQGMKNTEAFF. The CDR3 DNA reads TGTGCCAGCAGCCAACCGGGACAGGGGATGAAGAACACTGAAGCTTTCTTT.